This is a list of T cell receptor beta chains from one sample in a study of blood T cell repertoires in COVID-19. The method was immunoSEQ multiplex PCR; TCRdb's version includes in-frame clones alone and lacks a portion of them. The table has 250,000 to 300,000 clones, approximately 88% seen once. The source material was peripheral blood. The origin of the receptors is a woman aged 70 to 79 with COVID-19, enrolled during active disease. The CDR3 runs from the conserved cysteine through the conserved F or W. The order of the fields is clone size, D gene, J gene, V gene, CDR3 protein, CDR3 DNA. A D gene is named only where the DNA matches it firmly. Part of the rows lack a size; the others show once, few, many or a class for expanded clones.

.,.,TRBJ2-1,TRBV12-3/TRBV12-4,CASSLSGFEQFF,TGTGCCAGTTCGTTATCAGGGTTTGAGCAGTTCTTC
.,TRBD1,TRBJ1-5,TRBV3-1/TRBV3-2,CASSRTGGSNQPQHF,TGTGCCAGCAGCCGGACAGGGGGCAGCAATCAGCCCCAGCATTTT
few,TRBD1,TRBJ1-5,TRBV7-8,CASSPFWGDRVNQPQHF,TGTGCCAGCAGCCCCTTTTGGGGGGACAGGGTCAATCAGCCCCAGCATTTT
.,TRBD1,TRBJ2-7,TRBV10-3,CAISADRDEQYF,TGTGCCATCAGTGCCGACAGGGACGAGCAGTACTTC
.,TRBD2,TRBJ2-7,TRBV11-3,CASSLGVAGEQYF,TGTGCCAGCAGCTTAGGAGTAGCGGGCGAGCAGTACTTC
.,TRBD1,TRBJ2-1,TRBV27,CASSHPGQGPNEQFF,TGTGCCAGCAGCCACCCGGGACAGGGACCCAATGAGCAGTTCTTC
.,TRBD2,TRBJ2-1,TRBV27,CASSPTRLAGVEQFF,TGTGCCAGCAGTCCGACTCGACTAGCGGGAGTTGAGCAGTTCTTC
.,.,TRBJ1-2,TRBV6-6,CASSYSGGGFDYGYTF,TGTGCCAGCAGTTACTCAGGGGGAGGGTTTGACTATGGCTACACCTTC
.,.,TRBJ1-2,TRBV28,CASRSRGWDNWGGYTF,TGTGCCAGCAGGAGCCGGGGTTGGGACAATTGGGGTGGCTACACCTTC
.,.,TRBJ2-3,TRBV6-2/TRBV6-3,CASSYWPTDTQYF,TGTGCCAGCAGTTATTGGCCCACAGATACGCAGTATTTT
.,.,TRBJ2-1,TRBV11-3,CASSLVSGLYNEQFF,TGTGCCAGCAGCTTAGTTAGCGGTCTTTACAATGAGCAGTTCTTC
.,TRBD2,TRBJ2-5,TRBV30,CAWNKWGSGVGETQYF,TGTGCCTGGAATAAGTGGGGGAGCGGGGTGGGAGAGACCCAGTACTTC
.,TRBD1,TRBJ1-2,TRBV18,CASSPPGTASYGYTF,TGTGCCAGCTCACCCCCCGGGACAGCTTCCTATGGCTACACCTTC
.,TRBD2,TRBJ2-5,TRBV15,CATSIRLTSDKTTETQYF,TGTGCCACCAGCATCCGGTTGACTAGCGACAAGACGACGGAGACCCAGTACTTC
.,.,TRBJ2-3,TRBV29-1,CSVVLTDTDTQYF,TGCAGCGTTGTACTGACAGACACAGATACGCAGTATTTT
.,TRBD1,TRBJ2-3,TRBV7-9,CASSPRTGPSTDTQYF,TGTGCCAGCAGCCCTCGGACAGGGCCAAGCACAGATACGCAGTATTTT
.,.,TRBJ2-7,TRBV3-1/TRBV3-2,CASSQLGDTYEQYF,TGTGCCAGCAGCCAATTGGGGGACACCTACGAGCAGTACTTC
.,TRBD1,TRBJ2-7,TRBV4-3,CASSQARQGYYEQYF,TGCGCCAGCAGCCAAGCCAGACAGGGGTACTACGAGCAGTACTTC
.,TRBD2,TRBJ2-1,TRBV2,CASTPRDYHNEQFF,TGTGCCAGCACCCCTAGGGACTACCACAATGAGCAGTTCTTC
.,TRBD2,TRBJ2-7,TRBV9,CASSGVAGGPLGEQYF,TGTGCCAGCAGCGGGGTGGCGGGAGGGCCGTTGGGGGAGCAGTACTTC
.,.,TRBJ1-1,TRBV6-5,CASTLSGNTEAFF,TGTGCCAGCACGCTGTCGGGGAACACTGAAGCTTTCTTT
.,.,TRBJ2-7,TRBV12-3/TRBV12-4,CASSFLRAGEQYF,TGTGCCAGCAGTTTTCTGAGGGCCGGCGAGCAGTACTTC
.,TRBD1,TRBJ2-5,TRBV19,CATSRGQAQETQYF,TGTGCCACGAGTAGGGGGCAAGCCCAAGAGACCCAGTACTTC
few,.,TRBJ1-2,TRBV14,CASSKYGTSYGYTF,TGTGCCAGCAGCAAGTACGGGACTTCCTATGGCTACACCTTC
.,TRBD2,TRBJ2-1,TRBV19,CVPPPGRVVCNEQFF,TGTGTCCCGCCCCCTGGGAGGGTGGTTTGCAATGAGCAGTTCTTC
.,TRBD1,TRBJ2-1,TRBV28,CASSLPSDREFF,TGTGCCAGCAGTTTACCTTCGGACAGGGAGTTCTTC
once,TRBD1,TRBJ1-2,TRBV19,CASSVRQGENGYTF,TGTGCCAGTAGTGTCCGACAGGGAGAAAACGGCTACACCTTC
.,TRBD2,TRBJ2-1,TRBV19,CASSPRRETSGRAHASNEQFF,TGTGCCAGTAGTCCTCGTCGTGAGACTAGCGGCCGAGCACACGCTTCCAATGAGCAGTTCTTC
.,TRBD1,TRBJ2-5,TRBV11-3,CASSLSSWTGQETQYF,TGTGCCAGCAGCTTATCCTCCTGGACAGGACAAGAGACCCAGTACTTC
.,TRBD1,TRBJ2-3,TRBV10-3,CAISGTGGKSDTQYF,TGTGCCATCAGTGGGACAGGGGGGAAATCAGATACGCAGTATTTT
.,.,TRBJ1-6,TRBV4-1,CASSQDRGNSYNSPLHF,TGCGCCAGCAGCCAAGATAGGGGGAATTCCTATAATTCACCCCTCCACTTT
.,.,TRBJ1-1,TRBV5-1,CASSLLRGLGNTEAFF,TGCGCCAGCAGCTTGCTCCGGGGGTTAGGGAACACTGAAGCTTTCTTT
.,.,TRBJ1-1,TRBV23-1,CASSHQLRRGGKSSAFF,TGCGCCAGCAGTCATCAATTGAGGCGTGGGGGCAAGAGTTCAGCTTTCTTT
.,.,TRBJ2-1,TRBV11-3,CASSPSYGFTKDNEQFF,TGTGCCAGCAGCCCAAGTTATGGGTTCACTAAGGACAATGAGCAGTTCTTC
.,TRBD2,TRBJ2-1,TRBV10-3,CATLGLAGYNEQFF,TGTGCCACCCTGGGGCTAGCGGGTTACAATGAGCAGTTCTTC
.,.,TRBJ2-3,TRBV4-2,CASSQALLVPDTQYF,TGTGCCAGCAGCCAAGCCCTACTAGTACCAGATACGCAGTATTTT
.,TRBD1,TRBJ2-2,TRBV19,CASSISGGQNTGELFF,TGTGCCAGTAGTATTTCAGGGGGCCAAAACACCGGGGAGCTGTTTTTT
.,.,TRBJ2-5,TRBV5-8,CASSLLTGRFVSTQYF,TGTGCCAGCAGCTTGTTAACAGGTCGTTTTGTCTCGACCCAGTACTTC
.,.,TRBJ2-3,TRBV18,CASSPTAESTDTQYF,TGTGCCAGCTCACCTACCGCGGAGTCCACAGATACGCAGTATTTT
.,.,TRBJ1-1,TRBV28,CASRPGTNTEAFF,TGTGCCAGCAGGCCGGGGACAAACACTGAAGCTTTCTTT
.,TRBD1,TRBJ1-4,TRBV11-3,CASSNPTGDFNEKLFF,TGTGCCAGCAGCAATCCAACAGGGGACTTCAACGAAAAACTGTTTTTT
few,.,TRBJ1-5,TRBV29-1,CSVKQGQNQPQHF,TGCAGCGTCAAACAGGGTCAGAATCAGCCCCAGCATTTT
.,.,TRBJ2-7,TRBV6-6,CASSPRLGGGADYEQYF,TGTGCCAGCAGTCCTAGGCTAGGCGGGGGCGCAGACTACGAGCAGTACTTC
once,.,TRBJ2-7,TRBV29-1,CSVGEDSYEQYF,TGCAGCGTGGGGGAGGACTCCTACGAGCAGTACTTC
.,.,TRBJ1-1,TRBV27,CASSLNRDTEAFF,TGTGCCAGCAGTTTGAACAGGGACACTGAAGCTTTCTTT
.,TRBD2,TRBJ2-7,TRBV28,CASSGSSGRGPYEQYF,TGTGCCAGCAGTGGATCTAGCGGGAGAGGACCCTACGAGCAGTACTTC
.,.,TRBJ2-2,TRBV7-9,CASSRAQYGELFF,TGTGCCAGCAGCCGTGCGCAATACGGGGAGCTGTTTTTT
.,.,TRBJ1-2,TRBV5-4,CASSLIRTQYGYTF,TGTGCCAGCAGCTTGATCCGGACACAGTATGGCTACACCTTC
.,.,TRBJ1-1,TRBV6-6,CASSYSGAAFF,TGTGCCAGCAGTTACTCGGGGGCGGCTTTCTTT
.,TRBD2,TRBJ2-1,TRBV19,CASSNLGPGLVSNNEQFF,TGTGCCAGTAGTAACCTGGGACCGGGACTAGTCTCAAACAATGAGCAGTTCTTC
.,.,TRBJ1-5,TRBV27,CASSLGQASNQPQHF,TGTGCCAGCAGTTTAGGGCAGGCGAGCAATCAGCCCCAGCATTTT
.,.,TRBJ1-4,TRBV28,CASNKFATNEKLFF,TGTGCCAGCAACAAATTCGCAACTAATGAAAAACTGTTTTTT
.,.,TRBJ2-7,TRBV10-3,CAISESATSDEQYF,TGTGCCATCAGTGAGTCTGCGACTAGTGACGAGCAGTACTTC
.,TRBD1,TRBJ2-1,TRBV14,CASSPTGTGSYNEQFF,TGTGCCAGCAGTCCGACCGGGACAGGGAGCTACAATGAGCAGTTCTTC
.,TRBD1,TRBJ1-1,TRBV19,CASSIQGVYTEAFF,TGTGCCAGTAGTATACAGGGGGTTTACACTGAAGCTTTCTTT
.,TRBD2,TRBJ2-2,TRBV28,CASSTSGENTGELFF,TGTGCCAGCAGTACTAGCGGTGAGAACACCGGGGAGCTGTTTTTT
.,TRBD1,TRBJ1-2,TRBV2,CASRGDRGGYTF,TGTGCCAGCAGGGGAGACAGGGGGGGCTACACCTTC